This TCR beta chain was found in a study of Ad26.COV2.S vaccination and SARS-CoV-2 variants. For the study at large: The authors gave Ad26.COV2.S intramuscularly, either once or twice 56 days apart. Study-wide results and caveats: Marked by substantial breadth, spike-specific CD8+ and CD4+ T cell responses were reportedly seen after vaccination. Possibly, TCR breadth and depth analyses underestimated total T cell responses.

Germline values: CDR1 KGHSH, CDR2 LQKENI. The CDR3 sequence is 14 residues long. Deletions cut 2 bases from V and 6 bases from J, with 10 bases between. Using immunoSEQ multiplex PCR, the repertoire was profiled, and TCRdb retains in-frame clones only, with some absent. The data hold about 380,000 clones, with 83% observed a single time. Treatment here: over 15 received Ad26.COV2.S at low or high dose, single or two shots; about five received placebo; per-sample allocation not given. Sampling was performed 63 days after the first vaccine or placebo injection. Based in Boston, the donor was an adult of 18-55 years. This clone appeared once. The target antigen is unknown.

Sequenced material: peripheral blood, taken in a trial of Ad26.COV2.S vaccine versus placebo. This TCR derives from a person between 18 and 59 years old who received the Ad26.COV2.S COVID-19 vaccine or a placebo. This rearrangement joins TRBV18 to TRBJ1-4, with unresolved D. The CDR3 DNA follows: TGTGCCAGCTCACCAGAGACATCTGATGAAAAACTGTTTTTT. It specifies CASSPETSDEKLFF.